This passage covers 26 T cell receptor beta chains from one sample sequenced in a study of shared clonotypes between healthy human individuals. Data came from immunoSEQ multiplex PCR; TCRdb stores just in-frame clones and leaves some out. The table records about 1 million clones, around 74% of them present only once. Sequencing was performed on memory CD4+ T cells sorted from blood. Subset described: CD45RA-negative fraction. These receptors were taken from a man aged 18-30 years in good health.

This clone was observed a few times. This chain connects TRBV30 to TRBJ1-1; a possible D gene is TRBD1 (6 bases). Trimming pared 2 bases from V and 5 bases from J, leaving 18 bases between. CDR3 size: 15 residues. CDR1 is GTSNPN, CDR2 SVGIG, per germline (reference sequence). In DNA, the CDR3 is TGTGCCTGGAGTCCTCCGGGGGGCTTGAGGACTGAAGCTTTCTTT. Translating it yields CAWSPPGGLRTEAFF. Full variable domain (missing parts from reference TRBV30 and TRBJ1-1): SQTIHQWPATLVQPVGSPLSLECTVEGTSNPNLYWYRQAAGRGLQLLFYSVGIGQISSEVPQNLSASRPQDRQFILSSKKLLLSDSGFYLCAWSPPGGLRTEAFFGQGTRLTVV.

The rearrangement uses TRBV28 and TRBJ2-2; a weak D match, TRBD1 (6 bases). Trimming removed 8 bases from V and 1 base from J, with 17 bases in between. This CDR3 comprises 16 residues. CDR1 is MDHEN and CDR2 is SYDVKM in the germline V gene. This chain's CDR3 is CASLGVGQQNTGELFF. Here the CDR3 DNA reads TGTGCCAGCTTGGGCGTCGGACAGCAGAACACCGGGGAGCTGTTTTTT.

This chain connects TRBV18 to TRBJ2-2; a weak D match, TRBD1 (5 bases). Trimming took off 3 bases at V and 0 bases at J, with 8 bases between the two ends. Germline V lookup: CDR1 KGHSH, CDR2 LQKENI. This CDR3 is 15 amino acids long. CDR3: CASSPAGTNTGELFF. CDR3 coding DNA: TGTGCCAGCTCACCGGCAGGGACGAACACCGGGGAGCTGTTTTTT.

The chain is built from TRBV7-2 and TRBJ2-7; 11 bases match TRBD1. Germline V gene data show CDR1 as SGHTA and CDR2 as FQGNSA. J gave up 3 bases and V 4 bases, and 5 bases lay outside the gene matches. The CDR3 loop spans 15 amino acids. Here the CDR3 DNA reads TGTGCCAGCAGCTCCTGGGACAGGGGGATCTACGAGCAGTACTTC. Protein product: CASSSWDRGIYEQYF.

The genes are TRBV18 and TRBJ1-4, with 10 positions matching TRBD1. Germline CDR1 is KGHSH and CDR2 is LQKENI. CDR3 size: 16 residues. J was trimmed by 8 bases and V by 6 bases; bases with no gene match: 12. CDR3 sequence: CASSPEKDRGAEKLFF. As DNA, the CDR3 is TGTGCCAGCTCCCCCGAAAAGGACAGGGGGGCAGAAAAACTGTTTTTT. Drawing the rest from reference TRBV18 and TRBJ1-4, the complete variable domain is NAGVMQNPRHLVRRRGQEARLRCSPMKGHSHVYWYRQLPEEGLKFMVYLQKENIIDESGMPKERFSAEFPKEGPSILRIQQVVRGDSAAYFCASSPEKDRGAEKLFFGSGTQLSVL.

The V and J genes are TRBV5-4 and TRBJ2-5; the match to TRBD2 covers 9 bases. The CDR3 is 15 residues long. Germline lookup yields CDR1 SGHNT and CDR2 YYREEE (reference sequence). V shed 0 bases and J 7 bases; nucleotides not matched to a gene: 7. This chain's CDR3 is CASSLAVAGVGTQYF. As DNA, the CDR3 is TGTGCCAGCAGCTTGGCGGTAGCGGGAGTCGGGACCCAGTACTTC.

The chain carries TRBV5-6 and TRBJ1-2; D is possibly TRBD1 (5 bases). V lost 2 bases and J 8 bases, leaving 10 bases between the germline ends. This CDR3 comprises 12 residues. The V gene's germline CDR1 is SGHDT and CDR2 YYEEEE. CDR3 sequence reads: CASSLAGTGYTF. DNA for the CDR3: TGTGCCAGCAGCTTAGCCGGGACCGGCTACACCTTC.

This chain uses TRBV6-1 with TRBJ1-5; 7 bases line up with TRBD1. Trimming took 4 bases from V and 4 from J; bases not matched to a gene: 10. From germline, CDR1 is MNHNS and CDR2 SASEGT. The CDR3 has 16 residues. The CDR3 sequence is CASSGTGAPGNQPQHF. The CDR3 nucleotides are TGTGCCAGCAGTGGTACAGGGGCCCCGGGTAATCAGCCCCAGCATTTT.

J is TRBJ1-6 and V is TRBV6-5; D is undetermined. Germline loops: CDR1 MNHEY, CDR2 SVGAGI. V lost 8 bases and J 17 bases, leaving 22 bases between the germline ends. This CDR3 spans 13 amino acids. The CDR3 is CASSLRVGNVVHF. The CDR3 DNA follows: TGTGCCAGCTCCTTAAGGGTAGGGAACGTGGTCCACTTT.

This CDR3 is CASSRTGGAYEQYF. The CDR3 nucleotides read TGTGCCAGCAGCCGGACAGGGGGCGCGTACGAGCAGTACTTC. This chain joins TRBV5-5 and TRBJ2-7, with 11 bases identical to TRBD1. Germline V gene data show CDR1 as SGHKS and CDR2 as YYEKEE (reference sequence). J lost 4 bases, V lost 4 bases, and 4 bases had no gene match. The CDR3 loop spans 14 amino acids.

This rearrangement joins TRBV18 to TRBJ2-3; D is tentatively TRBD1 or TRBD2 (6 bases each). The CDR3 runs to 16 residues. Trimming cost V 3 bases and J 5 bases, with 18 bases left between them. Germline-derived CDR1 and CDR2 are KGHSH and LQKENI. The CDR3 here is CASSPLPGASGDTQYF. CDR3 sequence (DNA): TGTGCCAGCTCACCCCTACCGGGGGCCTCTGGAGATACGCAGTATTTT.

The chain carries TRBV6-1 and TRBJ2-3; no definite D call. Looked up from germline, CDR1 is MNHNS and CDR2 is SASEGT. The CDR3 totals 13 residues. The V gene lost 6 bases and the J gene lost 4 bases, with 11 bases spanning the gap. In DNA form, the CDR3 reads TGTGCCAGCAGCCGCGTCTTTGCAGATACGCAGTATTTT. Translated, it gives CASSRVFADTQYF.

The rearrangement uses TRBV25-1 and TRBJ1-2, with D perhaps TRBD1 (5 bases). Trimming removed 2 bases at V and 8 bases at J, with 18 bases between. The CDR3 is made up of 15 amino acids. In germline, CDR1 is MGHDK, CDR2 SYGVNS. The chain's CDR3 is CASSEPRTPQRGYTF. The CDR3 DNA reads as TGTGCCAGCAGTGAACCCCGGACACCCCAGAGAGGCTACACCTTC.

This clone appeared a single time. The chain recombines TRBV5-1 with TRBJ2-5, with 7 bases matching TRBD2. The CDR3 extends over 16 amino acids. Germline V gene data show CDR1 as SGHRS and CDR2 as YFSETQ. V dropped 3 bases and J dropped 2; count of bases not matched to a gene: 10. CDR3 nucleotide sequence: TGCGCCAGCAGCTCGGGCGGGACTAAACTGCAAGAGACCCAGTACTTC. Translation: CASSSGGTKLQETQYF.

The chain links TRBV7-8 to TRBJ1-3; D ambiguous. This CDR3 region has 15 residues. V shed 6 bases and J shed 0 bases, with 12 bases lying between them. Germline CDR1 and CDR2: SGHVS and FQNEAQ. The CDR3 protein is CASSSVTNSGNTIYF. The CDR3, as DNA: TGTGCCAGCAGTTCCGTGACAAACTCTGGAAACACCATATATTTT.

A single count supports this clone. This same CDR3 is encoded by further DNA sequences in the sample. The rearrangement uses TRBV5-6 and TRBJ2-5; D unclear. The last part of the DNA fits TRBJ2-7 better; the J call may be wrong. CDR3 length: 11 amino acids. In germline, CDR1 is SGHDT, CDR2 YYEEEE. CDR3 loop: CASSAKYEQYF. The DNA for the CDR3 is TGTGCCAGCAGCGCAAAGTACGAGCAGTACTTC.

This clone appeared once. A read error may produce the germline difference seen at one junction end. The chain carries TRBV7-9 and TRBJ1-6; TRBD1 aligns across 10 bases. Per germline, CDR1 SEHNR and CDR2 FQNEAQ (reference sequence). This CDR3 comprises 15 residues. This CDR3 reads CASSPRQGANSPPHF. The CDR3, as DNA: TGTGCCAGCAGCCCGCGACAGGGGGCTAATTCACCCCCCCACTTT.

The chain joins TRBV6-1 to TRBJ1-4, with a weak D call TRBD1 (5 bases). CDR3 size: 13 residues. Germline CDR1 reads MNHNS; CDR2 reads SASEGT. V was shortened by 11 bases and J by 1 base, with 11 bases between the two germline ends. The CDR3 coding sequence is TGTGCCGCCTGCAGGGTAACTAATGAAAAACTGTTTTTT. Translation gives CAACRVTNEKLFF.

V and J are TRBV11-2 and TRBJ2-1; possible D gene TRBD2, 7 bases. Germline V gene data show CDR1 as SGHAT and CDR2 as FQNNGV. With 7 bases removed from V and 6 bases from J, the gap between germline ends came to 19 bases. CDR3 length: 15 residues. In nucleotides, the CDR3 is TGTGCCAGCATCCCGCTTTGGGGGGGCGGCAATGAGCAGTTCTTC. It specifies CASIPLWGGGNEQFF. The full variable domain, rest sourced from reference TRBV11-2 and TRBJ2-1, is EAGVAQSPRYKIIEKRQSVAFWCNPISGHATLYWYQQILGQGPKLLIQFQNNGVVDDSQLPKDRFSAERLKGVDSTLKIQPAKLEDSAVYLCASIPLWGGGNEQFFGPGTRLTVL.

The rearrangement links TRBV27 to TRBJ2-5; D not resolved. V lost 6 bases and J lost 1, with 6 bases in between. The CDR3 contains 12 residues. CDR1 MNHEY and CDR2 SMNVEV come from the germline V gene (reference sequence). The CDR3: CASSPPQETQYF. Written as DNA, the CDR3 is TGTGCCAGCAGCCCCCCCCAAGAGACCCAGTACTTC.

The rearrangement uses TRBV2 and TRBJ2-2; 7 bases fit TRBD1. From germline, CDR1 is SNHLY and CDR2 FYNNEI. This CDR3 comprises 16 residues. V lost 3 bases to trimming and J lost 5 bases; unmatched junction nucleotides: 9. CDR3 in amino acids: CASSDWVRGSTGELFF. CDR3 nucleotides: TGTGCCAGCAGTGACTGGGTCAGGGGGAGTACCGGGGAGCTGTTTTTT.

This chain joins TRBV5-1 and TRBJ1-2; no clear D. Trimming shortened V by 1 base and J by 1 base, and 8 bases separated the two germline ends. CDR1 is SGHRS and CDR2 is YFSETQ in the germline V gene. CDR3 length equals 14 residues. CDR3 sequence (DNA): TGCGCCAGCAGCTTGAGCCATCTTAACTATGGCTACACCTTC. It yields the protein CASSLSHLNYGYTF.

The chain employs TRBV7-9 and TRBJ2-3; either TRBD1 or TRBD2 may supply D (5 bases each). The CDR3 extends over 16 amino acids. The V and J ends lost 1 base and 2 bases respectively, with 13 bases between them. CDR1 and CDR2 from the germline V gene are SEHNR and FQNEAQ (reference sequence). CDR3 in amino acids: CASSLGGGRVTDTQYF. For the CDR3, the DNA is TGTGCCAGCAGCTTAGGTGGGGGACGGGTCACAGATACGCAGTATTTT.

The chain combines TRBV6-1 with TRBJ2-4; D is undetermined. Per germline, CDR1 MNHNS and CDR2 SASEGT. Trimming removed 0 bases at V and 6 bases at J, with 12 bases between. CDR3 size: 15 residues. This CDR3 reads CASSEAAVSRNIQYF. The CDR3, as DNA: TGTGCCAGCAGTGAAGCGGCTGTGTCCAGAAACATTCAGTACTTC.

The chain recombines TRBV4-3 with TRBJ2-1; 8 bases align to TRBD2. V lost 2 bases and J lost 5; bases outside the gene matches: 11. Per germline, CDR1 LGHNA and CDR2 YSLEER. The CDR3 consists of 17 residues. DNA for the CDR3: TGCGCCAGCAGCCAACGATGGTTTAGCGGGGTCGACAATGAGCAGTTCTTC. As protein: CASSQRWFSGVDNEQFF.

This chain links TRBV6-6 with TRBJ2-7; D call uncertain. The CDR3 extends over 12 amino acids. Germline V gene data show CDR1 as MNHNY and CDR2 as SVGAGI (reference sequence). Trimming shortened V by 6 bases and J by 6 bases, and 12 bases separated the two germline ends. The CDR3 here is CASSSRSGEQYF. The DNA of the CDR3 is TGTGCCAGCAGCTCCCGTTCTGGCGAGCAGTACTTC.